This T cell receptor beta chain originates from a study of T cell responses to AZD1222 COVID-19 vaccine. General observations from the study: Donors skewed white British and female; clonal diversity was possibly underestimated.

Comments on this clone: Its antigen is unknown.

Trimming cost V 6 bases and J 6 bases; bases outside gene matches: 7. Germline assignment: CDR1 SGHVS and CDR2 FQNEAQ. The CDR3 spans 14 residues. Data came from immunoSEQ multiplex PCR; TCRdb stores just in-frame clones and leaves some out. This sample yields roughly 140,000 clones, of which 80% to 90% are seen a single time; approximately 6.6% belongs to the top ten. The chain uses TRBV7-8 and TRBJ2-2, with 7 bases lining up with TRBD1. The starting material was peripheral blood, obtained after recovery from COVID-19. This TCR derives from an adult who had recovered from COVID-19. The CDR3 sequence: CASRSTGVPGELFF. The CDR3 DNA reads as TGTGCCAGCAGATCCACAGGGGTCCCCGGGGAGCTGTTTTTT.